A single sample is the source of the 7 T cell receptor beta chains below, sequenced in a study of human T cells and chemical hapten exposure. TCRdb itself ran the RACE reads through MiXCR, one entry per CDR3 protein. Of some 190,000 distinct CDR3 sequences in the sample, about a fifth are singletons; the top ten hold under 7.5%. As to time point: patch test 1, 2 weeks after DPC sensitization. This sample's treatment: therapeutic diphenylcyclopropenone sensitization with weekly scalp DPC. Specimen: whole blood, collected in connection with sensitization to the hapten diphenylcyclopropenone (DPC). The receptors derive from a woman aged 45-60 years with alopecia areata. Some clones in this sample may be carry-over from other donors' samples.

By proportion, this clonotype is large. The rearrangement joins TRBV13 to TRBJ2-2; a weak D match, TRBD2 (5 bases). The CDR3 runs 13 residues. V shed 5 bases and J shed 7 bases, with 11 bases lying between them. Per the germline V gene, CDR1 is PRHDT and CDR2 is FYEKMQ (reference sequence). CDR3 DNA sequence: TGTGCCAGCAGCCTAACTAGAATCGGGGAGCTGTTTTTT. The encoded protein is CASSLTRIGELFF.

This chain connects TRBV12-3 or TRBV12-4 to TRBJ1-6; D may be TRBD1 (6 bases). V lost 4 bases, J lost 8 bases, and 6 bases lay in between. This CDR3 spans 12 amino acids. The CDR3 DNA reads TGTGCCAGCAGTTACAGGGATTCACCCCTCCACTTT. Its translation: CASSYRDSPLHF.

The chain couples TRBV29-1 to TRBJ1-2, with TRBD1 as a possible D gene (5 bases). The V end was cut by 7 bases, the J end by 4 bases, with 13 bases between. Germline CDR1 and CDR2: SQVTM and ANQGSEA. This CDR3 is built from 12 residues. The CDR3 loop is CSALDSFYGYTF. The DNA of the CDR3 is TGCAGCGCCTTAGACAGCTTCTATGGCTACACCTTC.

This clonotype came up a few times. The chain joins TRBV29-1 to TRBJ1-1; D is ambiguous. The CDR3 loop spans 12 amino acids. CDR1 SQVTM and CDR2 ANQGSEA come from the germline V gene. Trimming stripped 3 bases from V and 3 bases from J, with 8 bases between. CDR3 residues: CSVERSDTEAFF. In DNA form, the CDR3 reads TGCAGCGTTGAGAGGAGTGACACTGAAGCTTTCTTT.

CDR3 nucleotide sequence: TGCAGTGCTTTCAGTAGCGGGAGGGTCCTCGAGCAGTACTTC. Its protein product is CSAFSSGRVLEQYF. The chain uses TRBV20-1 and TRBJ2-7; 11 bases fit TRBD2. CDR1 DFQATT and CDR2 SNEGSKA come from the germline V gene (reference sequence). Germline trimming cut 5 bases from V and 6 bases from J; bases unmatched to any gene: 9. The CDR3 length is 14 residues.

The chain joins TRBV6-5 to TRBJ1-3, with TRBD1 identical over 8 bases. Germline CDR1 and CDR2: MNHEY and SVGAGI. The CDR3 is 14 residues long. V dropped 6 bases and J dropped 4; count of bases not matched to a gene: 5. In DNA form, the CDR3 reads TGTGCCAGCAGAACAGGGGGTATCGGAAACACCATATATTTT. This translates into CASRTGGIGNTIYF.

This chain links TRBV5-5 with TRBJ2-1; 14 bases map to TRBD2. The junction had 10 bases not matched to a gene; V was cut back by 4 bases and J by 10 bases. Per germline, CDR1 SGHKS and CDR2 YYEKEE (reference sequence). The CDR3 is 16 amino acids. In DNA form, the CDR3 reads TGTGCCAGCAGCCCCGAAGGCGGACTAGCGGGAGGCGAGCAGTTCTTC. Translated, it gives CASSPEGGLAGGEQFF.